The following is a T cell receptor (beta chain) sequence with its context. TCRdb called the 5' RACE reads again in MiXCR, with one record for every CDR3 protein. The sample has 130,000 to 150,000 distinct CDR3 sequences, 15% to 20% seen once. The data belong to a study of T-cell memory formation after mild COVID-19. The CDR3 consists of 15 residues. Germline V gene sequence: CDR1 MNHNS, CDR2 SASEGT. The J segment lost 5 bases and the V segment lost 4 bases, leaving 7 bases of the junction unmatched. This chain links TRBV6-1 with TRBJ2-5, with 10 bases matching TRBD2. The sample was PBMCs or a T cell subset sorted from them (not recorded which). The clonotype originates from an adult woman who had mild COVID-19 (a few samples of this study predate the infection). Cell type and time point are not known. CDR3 sequence: CASSVKRGGRETQYF. The CDR3 bases are TGTGCCAGCAGTGTTAAGCGGGGGGGCCGTGAGACCCAGTACTTC.